Following are 11 T cell receptor beta chains from one sample sequenced in a study of shared T cell receptors in the human thymus. Profiled with immunoSEQ multiplex PCR; TCRdb holds only in-frame clones, not every one. The sample contains roughly 550,000 clones, around 82% of which appear only once. This same sample was also taken into another study, of human thymus T cells.

The sample was thymocytes. All receptors derive from a boy under two years old with a congenital heart defect.

This clone has more than one count but fewer than ten. V and J are TRBV18 and TRBJ2-2; D unresolved. V was pared by 6 bases and J by 5 bases, with 16 bases between. This CDR3 has 15 residues. Germline V lookup: CDR1 KGHSH, CDR2 LQKENI. In DNA, the CDR3 is TGTGCCAGCTCTACAATAGACTCCCCGACCGGGGAGCTGTTTTTT. Residues: CASSTIDSPTGELFF.

The chain combines TRBV6-5 with TRBJ2-3, with 10 bases lining up with TRBD2. After removal of 8 bases from V and 3 bases from J, the junction contained 8 bases not matched to a gene. Germline loops: CDR1 MNHEY, CDR2 SVGAGI. The length of the CDR3 is 15 residues. This chain's CDR3 is CASLASGRLTDTQYF. In DNA, the CDR3 is TGTGCCAGCTTGGCTAGCGGGAGATTGACAGATACGCAGTATTTT.

This clone has only a few counts. V and J are TRBV27 and TRBJ2-7, with TRBD1 identical over 9 bases. The CDR3 spans 14 residues. Germline values: CDR1 MNHEY, CDR2 SMNVEV (reference sequence). The trim removed 4 bases at V and 7 bases at J, leaving 8 bases unmatched. CDR3 sequence (DNA): TGTGCCAGCAGTTCCGGGACAGGGTCGGGAGAGCAGTACTTC. This translates into CASSSGTGSGEQYF.

Only a few counts were recorded for this clone. The chain links TRBV2 to TRBJ2-3; possible D gene TRBD1, 6 bases. Trimming shortened V by 5 bases and J by 6 bases, and 6 bases separated the two germline ends. CDR3 size: 11 residues. The germline CDR1 and CDR2 sequences are SNHLY and FYNNEI. CDR3 in amino acids: CASSRGDTQYF. DNA of the CDR3: TGTGCCAGCAGTAGGGGGGATACGCAGTATTTT.

This sequence joins TRBV5-5 and TRBJ2-2; possibly TRBD1 for D (6 bases). Germline V gives CDR1 SGHKS, CDR2 YYEKEE (reference sequence). Trimming removed 6 bases at V and 0 bases at J, with 21 bases between. The CDR3 extends over 18 amino acids. CDR3 sequence: CASTIQGPLHTNTGELFF. CDR3 DNA: TGTGCCAGCACCATACAGGGCCCCCTCCACACGAACACCGGGGAGCTGTTTTTT.

V is TRBV15 and J is TRBJ1-1; TRBD1 is a possible D gene (6 bases). This CDR3 spans 13 amino acids. CDR1 LNHNV and CDR2 YYDKDF come from the germline V gene (reference sequence). V gave up 1 base and J gave up 8 bases, with 11 bases separating them. CDR3 loop: CATSRGWGPEAFF. Written as DNA, the CDR3 is TGTGCCACCAGCAGAGGCTGGGGGCCAGAAGCTTTCTTT.

This clone turned up a few times. This chain joins TRBV6-5 and TRBJ2-5, with D perhaps matching TRBD2 (7 bases). The V end was cut by 4 bases, the J end by 1 base, with 10 bases between. The germline CDR1 and CDR2 sequences are MNHEY and SVGAGI. The length of the CDR3 is 14 residues. This CDR3 reads CASSCAGAQETQYF. CDR3 nucleotide sequence: TGTGCCAGCAGTTGCGCGGGGGCCCAAGAGACCCAGTACTTC.

The V gene is TRBV28, the J gene TRBJ2-7, with D perhaps matching TRBD2 (5 bases). Trimming removed 7 bases from V and 5 bases from J, with 6 bases in between. In germline, CDR1 is MDHEN, CDR2 SYDVKM. The CDR3 extends over 10 amino acids. In DNA form, the CDR3 reads TGTGCCAGCACCGGGGACGAGCAGTACTTC. Translating gives CASTGDEQYF.

V gene TRBV4-3 combines with J gene TRBJ2-5; tentative D call: TRBD2 (5 bases). Trimming shortened V by 0 bases and J by 4 bases, and 18 bases separated the two germline ends. Germline V gives CDR1 LGHNA, CDR2 YSLEER. CDR3 length: 17 amino acids. The CDR3 reads CASSQDLVRTFGETQYF. CDR3 DNA sequence: TGCGCCAGCAGCCAAGATCTGGTTCGGACTTTTGGAGAGACCCAGTACTTC.

This clone was seen a handful of times. The chain links TRBV5-6 to TRBJ2-1, with TRBD1 identical over 9 bases. Germline CDR1 and CDR2: SGHDT and YYEEEE. This CDR3 has 16 amino acids. The V gene end was trimmed by 3 bases and the J gene end by 5 bases; junction bases not matched to a gene: 9. The CDR3 sequence is CASSCFTGTGNNEQFF. The CDR3, as DNA: TGTGCCAGCAGCTGTTTCACCGGGACAGGGAACAATGAGCAGTTCTTC. The full variable domain, in which reference TRBV5-6 and TRBJ2-1 provide the parts outside the CDR3, is DAGVTQSPTHLIKTRGQQVTLRCSPKSGHDTVSWYQQALGQGPQFIFQYYEEEERQRGNFPDRFSGHQFPNYSSELNVNALLLGDSALYLCASSCFTGTGNNEQFFGPGTRLTVL.

The V gene is TRBV30, the J gene TRBJ2-7; D possibly corresponds to TRBD1 (6 bases). Germline V gene sequence: CDR1 GTSNPN, CDR2 SVGIG (reference sequence). The length of the CDR3 is 13 residues. V lost 2 bases to trimming and J lost 7 bases, with 15 bases between them. CDR3 nucleotides: TGTGCCTGGAGTCTGGGGGCCCCGGGGGAGCAGTACTTC. This translates into CAWSLGAPGEQYF.